Shown below are 26 T cell receptor beta chains from a single sample sequenced in a study of blood T cells in healthy people across ages. It was with a sample-barcoded 5' primer and a J-beta primer mix that a second PCR of roughly 7 to 12 cycles was run. TCRdb reprocessed the 5' RACE reads with MiXCR, giving one entry per CDR3 protein. Of around 1,700,000 distinct CDR3 sequences listed, 28% are singletons. Sequences were obtained from blood. The receptors come from a young woman in good health.

The table lists this clonotype with a few counts. The J gene is TRBJ2-3, the V gene TRBV11-2; D remains ambiguous. In germline, CDR1 is SGHAT, CDR2 FQNNGV. Trimming stripped 6 bases from V and 4 bases from J, with 11 bases between. This CDR3 is built from 13 residues. CDR3 in amino acids: CASSSPFADTQYF. Here the CDR3 DNA reads TGTGCCAGCAGTTCCCCCTTTGCAGATACGCAGTATTTT.

This clonotype showed up just a few times. The rearrangement joins TRBV5-1 to TRBJ1-2; D is undetermined. Trimming stripped 4 bases from V and 0 bases from J, with 10 bases between. CDR3 size: 14 residues. Germline CDR1 is SGHRS and CDR2 is YFSETQ. In nucleotides, the CDR3 is TGCGCCAGCAGCCAAGCGGGAACTAACTATGGCTACACCTTC. Its translation is CASSQAGTNYGYTF.

This clonotype was recorded a few times. The chain is built from TRBV27 and TRBJ2-7; 8 bases are a match to TRBD2. This CDR3 spans 15 amino acids. Germline CDR1 reads MNHEY; CDR2 reads SMNVEV (reference sequence). J lost 3 bases, V lost 0 bases, and 4 bases had no gene match. This CDR3 is CASSLSSSGGYEQYF. DNA of the CDR3: TGTGCCAGCAGTTTATCATCCAGCGGGGGCTACGAGCAGTACTTC.

The chain couples TRBV20-1 to TRBJ1-2, with a possible D match to TRBD1 (6 bases). Germline-derived CDR1 and CDR2 are DFQATT and SNEGSKA (reference sequence). CDR3 size: 14 residues. V shed 3 bases and J shed 3 bases, with 14 bases lying between them. CDR3 protein: CSASESGGDYGYTF. For the CDR3, the DNA is TGCAGTGCTAGTGAGTCGGGGGGCGACTATGGCTACACCTTC.

V gene TRBV6-5 combines with J gene TRBJ1-2; D not resolved. This CDR3 region has 15 residues. Trimming removed 2 bases at V and 8 bases at J, with 18 bases between. From germline, CDR1 is MNHEY and CDR2 SVGAGI. The CDR3: CASSYGPLGGSGYTF. The CDR3 DNA reads TGTGCCAGCAGTTACGGACCGCTCGGAGGATCCGGCTACACCTTC.

This clonotype showed up many times. The rearrangement uses TRBV7-6 and TRBJ2-3; D possibly corresponds to TRBD1 (6 bases). The germline V gene encodes CDR1 SGHVS and CDR2 FNYEAQ. The CDR3 length is 15 residues. Trimming removed 2 bases at V and 7 bases at J, with 16 bases between. The CDR3 sequence is CASSLYGGGGYTQYF. The DNA for the CDR3 is TGTGCCAGCAGCTTATATGGTGGGGGCGGATATACGCAGTATTTT.

The gene calls are TRBV9 and TRBJ2-3; 7 bases match TRBD1. V shed 2 bases, J shed 0 bases, and the junction held 9 bases outside the gene matches. Germline V gene data show CDR1 as SGDLS and CDR2 as YYNGEE. CDR3 length: 17 residues. The CDR3 nucleotides are TGTGCCAGCAGCGTCAGGACAGGACCTGCGAGCACAGATACGCAGTATTTT. Protein: CASSVRTGPASTDTQYF.

J is TRBJ2-3 and V is TRBV11-1, with 7 positions matching TRBD2. V shed 2 bases, J shed 4 bases, and the junction held 12 bases outside the gene matches. Germline loops: CDR1 SGHAT, CDR2 FQDESV (reference sequence). CDR3 length: 17 residues. The CDR3: CASSLSLGLSKSDTQYF. The CDR3 DNA reads as TGTGCCAGCAGCTTAAGCTTGGGACTAAGCAAGTCAGATACGCAGTATTTT.

The J gene is TRBJ2-5, the V gene TRBV6-6, with 7 bases lining up with TRBD2. The germline CDR1 and CDR2 sequences are MNHNY and SVGAGI (reference sequence). This CDR3 comprises 14 residues. Germline trimming cut 8 bases from V and 4 bases from J; bases unmatched to any gene: 10. CDR3 bases: TGTGCCAGCCGGAGGGTGAGCGGGACAGAGACCCAGTACTTC. Encoded protein: CASRRVSGTETQYF.

In the case of this clonotype: A much larger clone lies a single base off, so this may be a read error. This rearrangement joins TRBV5-1 to TRBJ2-1; 14 nucleotides line up with TRBD2. This CDR3 contains 17 residues. The J segment lost 6 bases and the V segment lost 4 bases, leaving 9 bases of the junction unmatched. CDR1 and CDR2 from the germline V gene are SGHRS and YFSETQ. DNA for the CDR3: TGCGCCAGCAGCCCGGGACTAGCGGGGGAGCTTGGCAATGAGCAGTTCTTC. The encoded protein is CASSPGLAGELGNEQFF.

This chain links TRBV24-1 with TRBJ1-2; 7 positions agree with TRBD1. The CDR3 extends over 17 amino acids. Trimming took 3 bases from V and 0 from J; bases not matched to a gene: 9. Looked up from germline, CDR1 is KGHDR and CDR2 is SFDVKD. The CDR3 nucleotides read TGTGCCACCAGTGATGCGGATGGGACAGACGCTAACTATGGCTACACCTTC. This sequence encodes CATSDADGTDANYGYTF.

This clonotype was detected only a few times. The chain uses TRBV5-1 and TRBJ1-4, with no clear D. The CDR3 contains 12 residues. Germline lookup yields CDR1 SGHRS and CDR2 YFSETQ. V dropped 3 bases and J dropped 7 bases, with 7 bases sitting between them. The CDR3 bases are TGCGCCAGCAGCTCCCCCAGTGAAAAACTGTTTTTT. It encodes CASSSPSEKLFF.

The chain links TRBV9 to TRBJ2-1, with TRBD2 matching over 9 bases. Unmatched junction bases numbered 10, after V lost 4 bases and J lost 11 bases. CDR3 length: 14 amino acids. Germline V CDR1 and CDR2: SGDLS, YYNGEE. Here the CDR3 DNA reads TGTGCCAGCAGCCCCCGAAATAGCGGGGGACAGCAGTTCTTC. This gives the protein CASSPRNSGGQQFF.

This chain uses TRBV2 with TRBJ2-7; possible D gene TRBD1, 5 bases. The germline CDR1 and CDR2 sequences are SNHLY and FYNNEI. The CDR3 consists of 13 residues. Trimming stripped 5 bases from V and 3 bases from J, with 11 bases between. CDR3 residues: CASSIDRFYEQYF. DNA for the CDR3: TGTGCCAGCAGTATCGACAGATTCTACGAGCAGTACTTC.

This clonotype appeared a few times. The J gene is TRBJ1-1, the V gene TRBV7-9; D unresolved. The CDR3 spans 14 residues. V dropped 5 bases and J dropped 6 bases, with 16 bases sitting between them. Germline V gene data show CDR1 as SEHNR and CDR2 as FQNEAQ (reference sequence). As DNA, the CDR3 is TGTGCCAGCAGCCAATTATGGGATGAGTCTGAAGCTTTCTTT. Translated, it gives CASSQLWDESEAFF. The whole variable domain, remainder taken from reference TRBV7-9 and TRBJ1-1, is DTGVSQNPRHKITKRGQNVTFRCDPISEHNRLYWYRQTLGQGPEFLTYFQNEAQLEKSRLLSDRFSAERPKGSFSTLEIQRTEQGDSAMYLCASSQLWDESEAFFGQGTRLTVV.

For this clonotype: At one of its ends the junction is not consistent with the germline gene, which may arise from a read error. This chain uses TRBV4-2 with TRBJ2-3; a weak D match, TRBD2 (6 bases). The CDR3 runs 14 residues. CDR1 is LGHNA, CDR2 YNFKEQ, per germline. The CDR3 region is CASSTQDPGDMQYF. CDR3 DNA: TGTGCCAGCAGCACGCAGGATCCGGGGGATATGCAGTATTTT.

Remarks on this clonotype: Likely a read error: the CDR3 ends without its conserved phenylalanine or tryptophan. V gene TRBV11-3 combines with J gene TRBJ2-1; 8 nucleotides line up with TRBD2. The CDR3 contains 16 residues. V gave up 1 base and J gave up 2 bases; unmatched junction bases: 4. Germline V lookup: CDR1 SGHNT, CDR2 YENEEA. This chain's CDR3 is CASSLAPGGAYNEQFL. The CDR3 DNA sequence: TGTGCCAGCAGCTTAGCCCCGGGAGGGGCCTACAATGAGCAGTTCCTC.

J is TRBJ1-1 and V is TRBV2; maybe TRBD1 (5 bases). Looked up from germline, CDR1 is SNHLY and CDR2 is FYNNEI. The CDR3 covers 12 residues. V shed 8 bases and J shed 1 base, with 8 bases lying between them. This chain's CDR3 is CASLQENTEAFF. As DNA, the CDR3 is TGTGCCAGCCTACAGGAGAACACTGAAGCTTTCTTT.

The CDR3 DNA follows: TGCAGTGCTAGAGAGGTGGATGAGCAGTTCTTC. Translation gives CSAREVDEQFF. J is TRBJ2-1 and V is TRBV20-1; D remains unclear. Germline V gives CDR1 DFQATT, CDR2 SNEGSKA (reference sequence). CDR3 size: 11 residues. V was cut by 0 bases and J by 8 bases, with 5 bases left in between.

The V and J genes are TRBV20-1 and TRBJ2-6, with unresolved D. Germline V CDR1 and CDR2: DFQATT, SNEGSKA (reference sequence). The CDR3 is 12 amino acids. Trimming left V 8 bases short and J 0 bases short, with 5 bases between. As DNA, the CDR3 is TGCAGTCTGAGCTCTGGGGCCAACGTCCTGACTTTC. Translation gives CSLSSGANVLTF.

This sequence joins TRBV20-1 and TRBJ2-7; D possibly uses TRBD1 or TRBD2 (5 bases each). In germline, CDR1 is DFQATT, CDR2 SNEGSKA (reference sequence). V dropped 3 bases and J dropped 0 bases, with 15 bases sitting between them. The CDR3 loop spans 15 amino acids. The CDR3 reads CSASSLWGNSYEQYF. CDR3 nucleotide sequence: TGCAGTGCTAGTAGTCTGTGGGGGAACTCCTACGAGCAGTACTTC.

The J gene is TRBJ2-7, the V gene TRBV5-1; D is possibly TRBD2 (6 bases). V shed 0 bases and J shed 6 bases, with 10 bases lying between them. Germline V gene data show CDR1 as SGHRS and CDR2 as YFSETQ. This CDR3 region has 13 residues. The CDR3 DNA reads TGCGCCAGCAGCTTGGCCGGGACTTCCGAGCAGTACTTC. Its protein product is CASSLAGTSEQYF.

This clonotype was counted ten times or more. The chain couples TRBV12-3 or TRBV12-4 to TRBJ1-4, with TRBD1 matching over 8 bases. The CDR3 contains 15 residues. V lost 0 bases, J lost 8 bases, and 5 bases stayed unmatched. The CDR3 spells CASSLAGQGNEKLFF. As DNA, the CDR3 is TGTGCCAGCAGTTTAGCAGGACAGGGTAACGAAAAACTGTTTTTT.

This clonotype was recorded a few times. The chain employs TRBV24-1 and TRBJ1-2, with D hard to call. CDR1 and CDR2 from the germline V gene are KGHDR and SFDVKD. The length of the CDR3 is 15 residues. V lost 4 bases and J 2 bases, leaving 13 bases between the germline ends. In DNA form, the CDR3 reads TGTGCCACCAGTGACGCTCAGACCCTAAACTATGGCTACACCTTC. Translation gives CATSDAQTLNYGYTF.

This clonotype was picked up a small number of times. This CDR3 is CASSLPGQDNEQFF. The CDR3 DNA follows: TGTGCCAGCAGCTTACCGGGACAAGACAATGAGCAGTTCTTC. The chain carries TRBV11-2 and TRBJ2-1, with a weak D call TRBD1 (6 bases). With 2 bases removed from V and 5 bases from J, the gap between germline ends came to 10 bases. CDR1 and CDR2 from the germline V gene are SGHAT and FQNNGV. The CDR3 is made up of 14 amino acids.

The chain is built from TRBV7-2 and TRBJ1-2; D might be TRBD1 (5 bases). Trimming removed 2 bases from V and 6 bases from J, with 13 bases in between. The CDR3 has 14 amino acids. Germline CDR1 reads SGHTA; CDR2 reads FQGNSA. CDR3 sequence (DNA): TGTGCCAGCAGCTTATATGGGGGGAATCATGGCTACACCTTC. It is translated as CASSLYGGNHGYTF.